This TCR beta chain was sequenced during a study of blood T cell repertoires in COVID-19. Study information: Sample material is recorded as cDNA or gDNA derived from T cells, B-cell-depleted T cells, or PBMCs.

Germline trimming cut 6 bases from V and 4 bases from J; bases unmatched to any gene: 12. CDR1 and CDR2 (germline): SQVTM, ANQGSEA. The CDR3 contains 15 residues. Clones were sequenced by immunoSEQ multiplex PCR, and TCRdb holds only the in-frame ones, with some missing. The sample has 250,000 to 400,000 clones, about 89% seen once. Sequencing was done on a sample of PBMCs or T cells enriched from blood (not recorded which). This TCR was sampled from a man in his fifties or sixties who had recovered from COVID-19. The genes are TRBV29-1 and TRBJ2-1; TRBD2 aligns across 7 bases. The CDR3 DNA is TGCAGCGTAACCACTAGCGCGACCTCATACAATGAGCAGTTCTTC. It specifies CSVTTSATSYNEQFF.